A selection of T cell receptor beta chains follows, all from one sample in a study of blood T cell repertoires in COVID-19. TCRdb's copy holds only in-frame clones and misses some; the assay was immunoSEQ multiplex PCR. The profile shows approximately 250,000 clones, more than 75% of them singletons. The sample was PBMCs or T cells enriched from blood (not recorded which). The receptor set was obtained from a woman between 55 and 75 years old in a cohort exposed to, infected with or recovered from COVID-19 (not recorded which). Both conserved end residues are part of each CDR3. The order of the fields is J gene, clone size, D gene, CDR3 length, V gene, CDR3 DNA, CDR3 protein. D genes are given only for firm matches. The size field is filled for only some rows; it gives once, few, many or a size class.

J: TRBJ2-1
size: .
D: TRBD2
length: 15
V: TRBV5-5
DNA: TGTGCCAGCAGCCCTGGGACTAGCGGGAGAGCTGAGCAGTTCTTC
CDR3: CASSPGTSGRAEQFF

J: TRBJ2-2
size: .
D: TRBD2
length: 16
V: TRBV27
DNA: TGTGCCAGCAGTTTATTTTCGGGAGGGGGAGCCGGGGAGCTGTTTTTT
CDR3: CASSLFSGGGAGELFF

J: TRBJ2-3
size: .
D: TRBD2
length: 15
V: TRBV30
DNA: TGTGCCTGGAGTGGGCGACTAGCTAGCACAGATACGCAGTATTTT
CDR3: CAWSGRLASTDTQYF

J: TRBJ1-2
size: once
D: .
length: 16
V: TRBV28
DNA: TGTGCCAGCAGTTTAAGGTGGGCAGCCGCCAACTATGGCTACACCTTC
CDR3: CASSLRWAAANYGYTF

J: TRBJ2-5
size: .
D: TRBD2
length: 16
V: TRBV19
DNA: TGTGCCAGTAGTGGGGTTAGCGGGAGGGCCGAGGAGACCCAGTACTTC
CDR3: CASSGVSGRAEETQYF

J: TRBJ1-6
size: .
D: TRBD1
length: 16
V: TRBV2
DNA: TGTGCCAGCAGTCTCGGGACAGGGGGGGAAAATTCACCCCTCCACTTT
CDR3: CASSLGTGGENSPLHF

J: TRBJ2-4
size: once
D: .
length: 19
V: TRBV19
DNA: TGTGCCAGTAGTATAGAGGGGCAGTTGGGTCAAGGGCCCAAAAACATTCAGTACTTC
CDR3: CASSIEGQLGQGPKNIQYF

J: TRBJ1-4
size: once
D: TRBD1
length: 15
V: TRBV7-8
DNA: TGTGCCAGCAGCTTTCTCGGGACAGGGACTGAAAAACTGTTTTTT
CDR3: CASSFLGTGTEKLFF

J: TRBJ2-1
size: .
D: .
length: 16
V: TRBV24-1
DNA: TGTGCCACCAGTGACTTAACAGCAAGCTCCTACAATGAGCAGTTCTTC
CDR3: CATSDLTASSYNEQFF

J: TRBJ2-7
size: .
D: TRBD2
length: 16
V: TRBV2
DNA: TGTGCCAGCAGTGATCCACTAGCGGGTGGGACCTACGAGCAGTACTTC
CDR3: CASSDPLAGGTYEQYF

J: TRBJ1-1
size: .
D: .
length: 14
V: TRBV2
DNA: TGTGCCAGCAGTGAAGCGCGGGGGACCTTTAAAGCTTTCTTT
CDR3: CASSEARGTFKAFF

J: TRBJ1-6
size: few
D: .
length: 14
V: TRBV2
DNA: TGTGCCAGCATCCCACACAAGGAGGGTTCACCCCTCCACTTT
CDR3: CASIPHKEGSPLHF

J: TRBJ2-5
size: .
D: TRBD1
length: 16
V: TRBV5-1
DNA: TGCGCCAGCAGTATATCCCCGGGACAGGGCCAAGAGACCCAGTACTTC
CDR3: CASSISPGQGQETQYF

J: TRBJ1-5
size: once
D: TRBD1
length: 16
V: TRBV6-2/TRBV6-3
DNA: TGTGCCAGCAGTTACTCTACAGGGGGAAGCAATCAGCCCCAGCATTTT
CDR3: CASSYSTGGSNQPQHF

J: TRBJ2-1
size: few
D: TRBD2
length: 17
V: TRBV11-2
DNA: TGTGCCAGCAGCTCCGGACTAGCGGGAGTTTCGAGCGATGAGCAGTTCTTC
CDR3: CASSSGLAGVSSDEQFF

J: TRBJ2-7
size: .
D: .
length: 15
V: TRBV15
DNA: TGTGCCACCAGCAGAGATAGGGGGGGCTGGGACGAGCAGTACTTC
CDR3: CATSRDRGGWDEQYF

J: TRBJ2-3
size: .
D: .
length: 14
V: TRBV24-1
DNA: TGTGCCACCGGCGGCACCGCTCCTAAGTATACGCAGTATTTT
CDR3: CATGGTAPKYTQYF

J: TRBJ2-5
size: .
D: .
length: 14
V: TRBV7-3
DNA: TGTGCCAGCAGCCCGAGTGCCGGGGGGCAGACCCAGTACTTC
CDR3: CASSPSAGGQTQYF

J: TRBJ1-5
size: .
D: TRBD1
length: 15
V: TRBV4-2
DNA: TGTGCCAGCAGCCAAAACAGGGGTGGCAATCAGCCCCAGCATTTT
CDR3: CASSQNRGGNQPQHF

J: TRBJ2-1
size: .
D: TRBD2
length: 16
V: TRBV5-1
DNA: TGCGCCAGCAGCCGGCAGGGACTAGCGGGAGTCGATGAGCAGTTCTTC
CDR3: CASSRQGLAGVDEQFF

J: TRBJ1-4
size: .
D: .
length: 11
V: TRBV2
DNA: TGTGCCAGCCTTAGGGGTGAAAAACTGTTTTTT
CDR3: CASLRGEKLFF

J: TRBJ2-1
size: .
D: .
length: 13
V: TRBV19
DNA: TGTGCCAGTAGTGTTCGTCTATCCAATGAGCAGTTCTTC
CDR3: CASSVRLSNEQFF

J: TRBJ2-3
size: .
D: .
length: 15
V: TRBV7-2
DNA: TGTGCCAGCAGCTTAGCGCGTGTCACGGTCGATACGCAGTATTTT
CDR3: CASSLARVTVDTQYF

J: TRBJ1-5
size: .
D: .
length: 15
V: TRBV5-8
DNA: TGTGCCAGCAGCTTGGGTGGCAGGGTGGGCCAGCCCCAGCATTTT
CDR3: CASSLGGRVGQPQHF

J: TRBJ1-5
size: .
D: .
length: 12
V: TRBV12-3/TRBV12-4
DNA: TGTGCCAGCAGTCGGGGAAATCAGCCCCAGCATTTT
CDR3: CASSRGNQPQHF

J: TRBJ2-6
size: once
D: TRBD2
length: 15
V: TRBV5-4
DNA: TGTGCCAGCACCTCTAGCGGCTCTGGGGCCAACGTCCTGACTTTC
CDR3: CASTSSGSGANVLTF

J: TRBJ2-3
size: .
D: TRBD1
length: 13
V: TRBV5-1
DNA: TGCGCCAGCAGACAGGGGCGCACAGATACGCAGTATTTT
CDR3: CASRQGRTDTQYF

J: TRBJ2-5
size: .
D: .
length: 14
V: TRBV7-6
DNA: TGTGCCAGCAGCCCCAACTCCCAGGGGAAGACCCAGTACTTC
CDR3: CASSPNSQGKTQYF

J: TRBJ1-4
size: .
D: .
length: 13
V: TRBV2
DNA: TGTGCCAGCTGGTTTCGAGGAAATGAAAAACTGTTTTTT
CDR3: CASWFRGNEKLFF

J: TRBJ1-6
size: .
D: .
length: 15
V: TRBV5-4
DNA: TGTGCCAGCAGCTTGCAGGGCGCCCTTAATTCACCCCTCCACTTT
CDR3: CASSLQGALNSPLHF

J: TRBJ2-3
size: .
D: TRBD2
length: 15
V: TRBV5-4
DNA: TGTGCCAGCAGCCGCGCGGGGGGGGGCACAGATACGCAGTATTTT
CDR3: CASSRAGGGTDTQYF

J: TRBJ2-1
size: .
D: TRBD1
length: 15
V: TRBV5-1
DNA: TGCGCCAGCAGCACCGGACAGGGTTCCTACAATGAGCAGTTCTTC
CDR3: CASSTGQGSYNEQFF

J: TRBJ2-7
size: once
D: .
length: 13
V: TRBV9
DNA: TGTGCCAGCAGCGTAAACCCCGGGAACGAGCAGTACTTC
CDR3: CASSVNPGNEQYF

J: TRBJ2-1
size: .
D: TRBD2
length: 14
V: TRBV28
DNA: TGTGCCAGCAGTTGGACAGCGGGGGCCGCCGGGCAGTTCTTC
CDR3: CASSWTAGAAGQFF

J: TRBJ1-5
size: .
D: .
length: 13
V: TRBV28
DNA: TGTGCCAGCAGTTTGGCGGTAGGTCAGCCCCAGCATTTT
CDR3: CASSLAVGQPQHF

J: TRBJ2-3
size: once
D: TRBD2
length: 15
V: TRBV7-2
DNA: TGTGCCAGCAGCCTCGGGTCCAGCGGGATAAATACGCAGTATTTT
CDR3: CASSLGSSGINTQYF

J: TRBJ1-2
size: .
D: TRBD1
length: 15
V: TRBV19
DNA: TGTGCCAGTAGTACCACGGGACAGGGGGCAGGTGGCTACACCTTC
CDR3: CASSTTGQGAGGYTF

J: TRBJ1-6
size: .
D: .
length: 17
V: TRBV1
DNA: TGCACCAGCAGCCTCCCGAACCAGGGGAACTATAATTCACCCCTCCACTTT
CDR3: CTSSLPNQGNYNSPLHF

J: TRBJ2-1
size: .
D: TRBD2
length: 19
V: TRBV19
DNA: TGTGCCAGTAGTGAGGATACCGGGACTAGCGGGGGGTACTACAATGAGCAGTTCTTC
CDR3: CASSEDTGTSGGYYNEQFF

J: TRBJ2-2
size: .
D: TRBD2
length: 14
V: TRBV25-1
DNA: TGTGCCAGCATCCCTCAGGCGGGGGCCGGGGAGCTGTTTTTT
CDR3: CASIPQAGAGELFF

J: TRBJ1-6
size: .
D: .
length: 13
V: TRBV19
DNA: TGTGCCAGTCAAAGGGGAGGGAATTCACCCCTCCACTTT
CDR3: CASQRGGNSPLHF

J: TRBJ1-1
size: .
D: .
length: 14
V: TRBV9
DNA: TGTGCCAGCAGCGTAGACCGGGGGAACACTGAAGCTTTCTTT
CDR3: CASSVDRGNTEAFF

J: TRBJ1-1
size: .
D: .
length: 14
V: TRBV5-6
DNA: TGTGCCAGCAGCTTGCTCGGAGGGACCACTGAAGCTTTCTTT
CDR3: CASSLLGGTTEAFF

J: TRBJ1-1
size: few
D: .
length: 15
V: TRBV5-4
DNA: TGTGCCAGCAGCCTAGGGGTTAGAGAAGCCACTGAAGCTTTCTTT
CDR3: CASSLGVREATEAFF

J: TRBJ1-4
size: .
D: .
length: 13
V: TRBV2
DNA: TGTGCCAGCGACATCAGACGACAGGAAAAACTGTTTTTT
CDR3: CASDIRRQEKLFF

J: TRBJ1-3
size: .
D: TRBD1
length: 16
V: TRBV7-2
DNA: TGTGCCAGCAGCTTAAGGGAACAGGGGGCTGGAAACACCATATATTTT
CDR3: CASSLREQGAGNTIYF

J: TRBJ2-1
size: .
D: TRBD1
length: 16
V: TRBV30
DNA: TGTGCCTGGAGTGTATCCAGGACAGGGCCTTACAATGAGCAGTTCTTC
CDR3: CAWSVSRTGPYNEQFF

J: TRBJ2-7
size: .
D: .
length: 13
V: TRBV11-2
DNA: TGTGCCAGCAGCGGGAGCTGGGGCTACGAGCAGTACTTC
CDR3: CASSGSWGYEQYF

J: TRBJ2-5
size: .
D: .
length: 12
V: TRBV14
DNA: TGTGCCAGCAGCAAGGGGCTTGAGACCCAGTACTTC
CDR3: CASSKGLETQYF

J: TRBJ1-5
size: .
D: TRBD1
length: 18
V: TRBV18
DNA: TGTGCCAGCTCCCTTTCTTCCGGGACAGGGGGTTACAATCAGCCCCAGCATTTT
CDR3: CASSLSSGTGGYNQPQHF

J: TRBJ2-7
size: .
D: TRBD2
length: 16
V: TRBV29-1
DNA: TGCAGCGCTGTGGGGACTAGCGGGACCTCCTCCTACGAGCAGTACTTC
CDR3: CSAVGTSGTSSYEQYF

J: TRBJ2-5
size: .
D: TRBD2
length: 16
V: TRBV30
DNA: TGTGCCTGGAGCGGGGAGGGCGGGGTGAACCAAGAGACCCAGTACTTC
CDR3: CAWSGEGGVNQETQYF

J: TRBJ2-3
size: .
D: .
length: 15
V: TRBV6-5
DNA: TGTGCCAGCAGTTACCGGCAGGGTGTGACAGATACGCAGTATTTT
CDR3: CASSYRQGVTDTQYF

J: TRBJ2-3
size: .
D: .
length: 17
V: TRBV19
DNA: TGTGCCAGTAGTATAGATCCTCTGGGACTTAGCACAGATACGCAGTATTTT
CDR3: CASSIDPLGLSTDTQYF

J: TRBJ2-1
size: .
D: .
length: 15
V: TRBV6-4
DNA: TGTGCCAGCAGTGACTGGCGGGTCTCCTACAATGAGCAGTTCTTC
CDR3: CASSDWRVSYNEQFF

J: TRBJ2-4
size: .
D: TRBD2
length: 19
V: TRBV5-4
DNA: TGTGCCAGCAGCTGGGGGGGACTAGCGGGAGCTGTTAGCAAAAACATTCAGTACTTC
CDR3: CASSWGGLAGAVSKNIQYF

J: TRBJ2-7
size: .
D: TRBD1
length: 16
V: TRBV18
DNA: TGTGCCAGCTCACCACCGTTGGGACAGGGGCTAGGGGAGCAGTACTTC
CDR3: CASSPPLGQGLGEQYF